This TCR beta chain was obtained from a study of blood T cell repertoires in COVID-19. Study-level background: T cells, B-cell-depleted T cells, or PBMCs supplied cDNA or gDNA.

The table came from immunoSEQ multiplex PCR; TCRdb's copy has only in-frame clones and leaves some out. The sample comprises 55,000 to 85,000 clones, approximately 88% of which are singletons, and roughly 5.6% rests with the top ten. Germline values: CDR1 SNHLY, CDR2 FYNNEI. The CDR3 sequence is 15 residues long. V gave up 4 bases and J gave up 4 bases; unmatched junction bases: 6. The sequencing input was peripheral blood. This TCR came from a human donor in a cohort sampled during active COVID-19. The chain is built from TRBV2 and TRBJ2-1, with TRBD1 matching over 8 bases. CDR3 sequence reads: CASSGGQGAYNEQFF. Here the CDR3 DNA reads TGTGCCAGCAGTGGGGGGCAGGGGGCGTACAATGAGCAGTTCTTC.